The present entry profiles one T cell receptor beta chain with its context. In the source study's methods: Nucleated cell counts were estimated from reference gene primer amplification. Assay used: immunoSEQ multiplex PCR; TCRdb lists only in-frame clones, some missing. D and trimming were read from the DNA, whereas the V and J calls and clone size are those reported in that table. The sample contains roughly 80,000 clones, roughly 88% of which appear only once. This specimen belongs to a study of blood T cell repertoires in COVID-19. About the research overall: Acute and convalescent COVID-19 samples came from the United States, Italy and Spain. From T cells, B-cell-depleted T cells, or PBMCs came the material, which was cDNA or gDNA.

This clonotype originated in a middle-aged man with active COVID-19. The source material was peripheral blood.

The CDR3 bases are TGCGCCAGCAGCTCCCCGTCAGCGGGCGGGGGATACACTGAAGCTTTCTTT. The encoded protein is CASSSPSAGGGYTEAFF. The rearrangement uses TRBV5-1 and TRBJ1-1, with D possibly matching TRBD1 (5 bases). Germline values: CDR1 SGHRS, CDR2 YFSETQ. This CDR3 has 17 residues. V lost 3 bases to trimming and J lost 3 bases, with 21 bases between them.